The rows below give T cell receptor beta chains drawn from one sample of a study of control samples from healthy donors and cancer patients. Sequenced by immunoSEQ multiplex PCR; TCRdb stores in-frame clones only, minus some. The table shows approximately 130,000 clones, with around 89% occurring only once. Sequenced: blood. The receptors stem from a man aged 45-65 years in good health. Each CDR3 is given with its conserved first and last residue. D genes are given only for firm matches. The size of a clone is reported for some rows only, either as once, few or many, or as a class for expanded clones.

j_call,v_call,d_call,clone_size,cdr3_aa,cdr3_nt
TRBJ1-1,TRBV5-1,.,few,CASSVDGQGAFF,TGCGCCAGCAGCGTGGACGGGCAGGGGGCTTTCTTT
TRBJ2-1,TRBV7-8,TRBD1,.,CASSLALGTGGYNEQFF,TGTGCCAGCAGCTTAGCGCTAGGGACAGGGGGTTACAATGAGCAGTTCTTC
TRBJ1-5,TRBV5-1,.,.,CASSLGAGRGNQPQHF,TGCGCCAGCAGCTTGGGGGCAGGCCGTGGCAATCAGCCCCAGCATTTT
TRBJ1-6,TRBV11-1,.,.,CASSLRQGGNSPLHF,TGTGCCAGCAGCTTACGGCAGGGAGGGAATTCACCCCTCCACTTT
TRBJ2-3,TRBV2,TRBD1,.,CASSGQGITDTQYF,TGTGCCAGCAGTGGACAGGGTATCACAGATACGCAGTATTTT
TRBJ1-4,TRBV5-8,.,.,CASSLDRNEKLFF,TGTGCCAGCAGCTTGGACAGGAATGAAAAACTGTTTTTT
TRBJ2-2,TRBV5-1,TRBD1,.,CASSLGTGYFGELFF,TGCGCCAGCAGCTTGGGGACAGGGTATTTCGGGGAGCTGTTTTTT
TRBJ2-3,TRBV14,TRBD2,once,CASSRRGGTDTQYF,TGTGCCAGCAGCCGGCGGGGGGGCACAGATACGCAGTATTTT
TRBJ1-2,TRBV19,.,.,CASGGTFYGYTF,TGTGCCAGCGGGGGAACCTTCTATGGCTACACCTTC
TRBJ1-6,TRBV24-1,.,.,CATSDSTTYSPLHF,TGTGCCACCAGTGATTCAACCACCTATTCACCCCTCCACTTT
TRBJ2-3,TRBV10-3,.,.,CAISESKGTDTQYF,TGTGCCATCAGTGAGTCGAAGGGAACAGATACGCAGTATTTT
TRBJ2-5,TRBV12-5,.,.,CATAAGETQYF,TGTGCTACTGCCGCGGGAGAGACCCAGTACTTC
TRBJ2-3,TRBV19,.,.,CASSKSPPTGTTASTDTQYF,TGTGCCAGTAGTAAATCCCCCCCTACCGGGACCACCGCTAGCACAGATACGCAGTATTTT
TRBJ2-7,TRBV4-1,.,.,CASSQNTRVSYEQYF,TGCGCCAGCAGCCAAAATACCAGGGTCTCCTACGAGCAGTACTTC
TRBJ1-2,TRBV2,.,once,CASSEELTVYGYTF,TGTGCCAGCAGTGAAGAACTGACGGTCTATGGCTACACCTTC
TRBJ1-1,TRBV5-1,TRBD1,once,CASSDRQGATEAFF,TGCGCCAGCAGCGATCGACAGGGAGCCACTGAAGCTTTCTTT
TRBJ2-5,TRBV6-2/TRBV6-3,.,.,CASSYRGETQYF,TGTGCCAGCAGTTACCGGGGAGAGACCCAGTACTTC
TRBJ2-7,TRBV7-6,.,.,CASSLQGSGEYEQYF,TGTGCCAGCAGCCTACAGGGGTCGGGGGAATACGAGCAGTACTTC
TRBJ2-7,TRBV19,.,.,CASSLQEQSYEQYF,TGTGCCAGTAGTCTGCAAGAACAGTCCTACGAGCAGTACTTC
TRBJ2-7,TRBV9,TRBD1,.,CASSVGTVHEQYF,TGTGCCAGCAGCGTTGGGACAGTCCACGAGCAGTACTTC
TRBJ2-6,TRBV4-3,.,.,CASSQDAVGGTGANVLTF,TGCGCCAGCAGCCAAGATGCGGTAGGGGGTACTGGGGCCAACGTCCTGACTTTC
TRBJ2-3,TRBV19,TRBD1,.,CASRDRGKPTDTQYF,TGTGCCAGTAGGGACAGGGGAAAACCCACAGATACGCAGTATTTT
TRBJ2-1,TRBV19,TRBD2,.,CASSIRDYNNEQFF,TGTGCCAGTAGTATAAGGGACTATAACAATGAGCAGTTCTTC
TRBJ1-1,TRBV2,.,once,CASSGALNSMNTEAFF,TGTGCCAGCTCGGGGGCGCTTAACTCAATGAACACTGAAGCTTTCTTT
TRBJ1-4,TRBV4-3,.,few,CASSQEQNLGEKLFF,TGCGCCAGCAGCCAAGAACAGAACCTGGGTGAAAAACTGTTTTTT
TRBJ2-7,TRBV25-1,.,.,CASSGIRHRIYEQYF,TGTGCCAGCAGTGGGATAAGGCATCGGATCTACGAGCAGTACTTC